This TCR beta chain appears in the sequencing data of a study of cytomegalovirus exposure and HLA in healthy donors. Findings of the study overall: In an earlier analysis, in around 590 donors, most V segments appeared productive either ~87% or ~30% of the time. Later findings reportedly placed an Asian-associated ancestry cluster below the roughly 730-donor mean for N-insertions. In a later analysis, HLA-associated beta chains showed higher expansion and lower generation probabilities than comparable chains.

To note about this clone: Its antigen is currently unknown.

The PCR employed 60 Vbeta primers together with 13 Jbeta primers. The method was immunoSEQ multiplex PCR; TCRdb's version includes in-frame clones alone and lacks a portion of them. This table has around 140,000 clones, around 80% appearing once. Unmatched junction bases numbered 6, after V lost 3 bases and J lost 5 bases. The germline gives CDR1 SGHVS, CDR2 FNYEAQ. There are 15 residues in the CDR3. What was sequenced was PBMCs. The chain combines TRBV7-6 with TRBJ1-4; TRBD1 aligns across 7 bases. This TCR was sampled from a woman aged 55-69 years in good health and CMV-seropositive. The CDR3 sequence: CASSLDRRSNEKLFF. Here the CDR3 DNA reads TGTGCCAGCAGCTTGGACAGGCGTAGCAATGAAAAACTGTTTTTT.